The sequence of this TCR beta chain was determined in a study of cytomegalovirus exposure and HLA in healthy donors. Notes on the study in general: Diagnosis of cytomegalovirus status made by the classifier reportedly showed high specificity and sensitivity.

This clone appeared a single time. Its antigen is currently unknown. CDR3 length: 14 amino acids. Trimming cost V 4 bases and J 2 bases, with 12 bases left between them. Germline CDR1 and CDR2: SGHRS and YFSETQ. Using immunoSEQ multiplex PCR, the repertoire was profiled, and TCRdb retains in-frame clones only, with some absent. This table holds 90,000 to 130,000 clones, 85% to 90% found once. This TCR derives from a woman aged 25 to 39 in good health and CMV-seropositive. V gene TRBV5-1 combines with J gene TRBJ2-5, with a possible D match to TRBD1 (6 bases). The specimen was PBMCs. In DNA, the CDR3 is TGCGCCAGCAGCATAGGGACAACTCAAGAGACCCAGTACTTC. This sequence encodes CASSIGTTQETQYF.